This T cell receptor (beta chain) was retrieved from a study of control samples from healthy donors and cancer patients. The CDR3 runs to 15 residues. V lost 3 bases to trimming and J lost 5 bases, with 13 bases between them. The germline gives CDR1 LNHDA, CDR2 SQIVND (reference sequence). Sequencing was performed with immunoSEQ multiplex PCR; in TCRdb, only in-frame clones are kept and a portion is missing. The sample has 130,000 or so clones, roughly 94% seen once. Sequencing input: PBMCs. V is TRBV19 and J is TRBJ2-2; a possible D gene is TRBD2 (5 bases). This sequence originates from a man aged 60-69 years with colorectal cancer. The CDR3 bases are TGTGCCAGTAGTATCGTCCTAACGGGGACCGGGGAGCTGTTTTTT. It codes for CASSIVLTGTGELFF.